The 30 T cell receptor beta chains below come from one sample, sequenced in a study of T cells in Graves' hyperthyroidism and ophthalmopathy. RNA transcripts yielded amplified TCR beta CDR3 regions. The TCR CDR3 first-round RT-PCR relied on the HTBI primer set. TCRdb re-called the multiplex PCR reads with MiXCR, one entry per CDR3 protein. The data hold about 300,000 distinct CDR3 sequences, with about 25% observed a single time. The sequencing sample was made of blood. These receptor sequences come from a man aged 35 to 55 with Graves' hyperthyroidism that later progressed to Graves' ophthalmopathy.

This sequence joins TRBV29-1 and TRBJ2-7, with 10 bases that match TRBD2. The CDR3 extends over 14 amino acids. CDR1 and CDR2 (germline): SQVTM, ANQGSEA. Trimming at V came to 4 bases and at J to 3 bases, leaving 6 bases not matched to a gene. The CDR3 DNA sequence: TGCAGCGTTGGTCTAGCGGGAGATCTCTACGAGCAGTACTTC. Protein product: CSVGLAGDLYEQYF.

This clonotype was seen at least ten times. The rearrangement uses TRBV10-3 and TRBJ1-1; D call uncertain. This CDR3 spans 14 amino acids. The germline gives CDR1 ENHRY, CDR2 SYGVKD. V lost 6 bases to trimming and J lost 3 bases, with 14 bases between them. CDR3 region: CAISESVWDTEAFF. The CDR3 DNA sequence: TGTGCCATCAGCGAGAGTGTGTGGGACACTGAAGCTTTCTTT.

Many counts were recorded for this clonotype. This rearrangement joins TRBV20-1 to TRBJ2-3, with TRBD2 matching over 7 bases. The CDR3 has 15 residues. CDR1 DFQATT and CDR2 SNEGSKA come from the germline V gene (reference sequence). V shed 0 bases and J 5 bases; nucleotides not matched to a gene: 8. The DNA for the CDR3 is TGCAGTGCTAGAGAAGGCGGGAGACGGATAGATACGCAGTATTTT. It is translated as CSAREGGRRIDTQYF.

This clonotype was detected ten times or more. The rearrangement joins TRBV24-1 to TRBJ2-2; D is tentatively TRBD1 or TRBD2 (5 bases each). The CDR3 covers 17 residues. CDR1 and CDR2 from the germline V gene are KGHDR and SFDVKD. The ends were cut back, 4 bases at V and 2 bases at J, with 16 bases in the middle. The CDR3: CATSDPVSGRNTGELFF. CDR3 sequence (DNA): TGTGCCACCAGTGACCCCGTATCGGGACGCAACACCGGGGAGCTGTTTTTT.

This clonotype appeared many times. V usage is TRBV19 and J usage is TRBJ1-5, with 11 bases that match TRBD1. CDR1 is LNHDA, CDR2 SQIVND, per germline (reference sequence). J gave up 3 bases and V 5 bases, and 6 bases lay outside the gene matches. The CDR3 length is 16 residues. Here the CDR3 reads CASSARTGGSNQPQHF. The CDR3 region has the DNA TGTGCCAGTAGTGCCCGGACAGGGGGCTCCAATCAGCCCCAGCATTTT. Based on the CDR3 plus reference TRBV19 and TRBJ1-5, the full variable domain is DGGITQSPKYLFRKEGQNVTLSCEQNLNHDAMYWYRQDPGQGLRLIYYSQIVNDFQKGDIAEGYSVSREKKESFPLTVTSAQKNPTAFYLCASSARTGGSNQPQHFGDGTRLSIL.

This clonotype was found many times. V usage is TRBV20-1 and J usage is TRBJ1-2; 7 positions agree with TRBD1. The CDR3 sequence is 13 residues long. Trimming at V came to 5 bases and at J to 3 bases, leaving 6 bases not matched to a gene. CDR1 DFQATT and CDR2 SNEGSKA come from the germline V gene (reference sequence). The CDR3 nucleotides are TGCAGTGCTGTACAGGGGACGGACTATGGCTACACCTTC. This gives the protein CSAVQGTDYGYTF.

This clonotype occurred a few times. The junction departs from the called germline gene at one end, perhaps through a read error. The V and J genes are TRBV6-1 and TRBJ1-1; D is possibly TRBD1 (6 bases). Germline V gene lookup returns CDR1 MNHNS and CDR2 SASEGT. The CDR3 is 13 residues long. CDR3: CARSENKGAEAFF. The CDR3 bases are TGTGCCCGCAGTGAAAATAAGGGGGCTGAAGCTTTCTTT.

This clonotype was found many times. The J gene is TRBJ2-5, the V gene TRBV5-1; TRBD2 agrees at 7 bases. The CDR3 has 18 amino acids. V was pared by 4 bases and J by 1 base, with 16 bases of the junction left unmatched. The germline gives CDR1 SGHRS, CDR2 YFSETQ. CDR3 residues: CASSTGTEGAGFQETQYF. CDR3 bases: TGCGCCAGCAGCACGGGGACGGAGGGAGCGGGGTTCCAAGAGACCCAGTACTTC.

A few counts support this clonotype. DNA of the CDR3: TGTGCCAGCGGGGCACTAGCGTTGTCCTACGAGCAGTACTTC. Amino acids: CASGALALSYEQYF. This sequence joins TRBV28 and TRBJ2-7, with TRBD2 identical over 7 bases. Germline CDR1 MDHEN, CDR2 SYDVKM. The CDR3 is made up of 14 amino acids. J was trimmed by 1 base and V by 8 bases; bases with no gene match: 8.

In its sample, this clonotype was seen many times. CDR3 protein: CASRPTENYGYTF. The CDR3 DNA follows: TGTGCCAGCAGGCCGACAGAGAACTATGGCTACACCTTC. The rearrangement links TRBV12-3 or TRBV12-4 to TRBJ1-2; D is perhaps TRBD1 (5 bases). V was shortened by 6 bases and J by 2 bases, with 10 bases between the two germline ends. There are 13 residues in the CDR3.

The chain joins TRBV15 to TRBJ2-5; maybe TRBD2 (5 bases). Trimming took 0 bases from V and 5 from J, leaving 13 bases between them. Germline V gene data show CDR1 as LNHNV and CDR2 as YYDKDF (reference sequence). CDR3 size: 15 residues. In nucleotides, the CDR3 is TGTGCCACCAGCAGAGATCAGGCCGGGGAGGAGACCCAGTACTTC. Translated: CATSRDQAGEETQYF. The full variable domain, in which reference TRBV15 and TRBJ2-5 provide the parts outside the CDR3, is DAMVIQNPRYQVTQFGKPVTLSCSQTLNHNVMYWYQQKSSQAPKLLFHYYDKDFNNEADTPDNFQSRRPNTSFCFLDIRSPGLGDTAMYLCATSRDQAGEETQYFGPGTRLLVL.

The count of this clonotype is one. This rearrangement joins TRBV6-9 to TRBJ2-5; 8 bases line up with TRBD2. Germline CDR1 is MNHGY and CDR2 is SVAAGI. The trim removed 3 bases at V and 5 bases at J, leaving 14 bases unmatched. The CDR3 length is 17 residues. In DNA, the CDR3 is TGTGCCAGCAGTTACGGACTAGCAAGTTGGTCGGGGGAGACCCAGTACTTC. Translated: CASSYGLASWSGETQYF.

The V gene is TRBV7-2, the J gene TRBJ2-7; D is possibly TRBD1 (5 bases). The V and J ends lost 4 bases and 6 bases respectively, with 19 bases between them. This CDR3 is built from 15 residues. The germline CDR1 and CDR2 sequences are SGHTA and FQGNSA. The chain's CDR3 is CASSSTMNQGSEQYF. Written as DNA, the CDR3 is TGTGCCAGCAGCTCCACGATGAACCAGGGCTCCGAGCAGTACTTC.

This clonotype was observed at least ten times. The rearrangement joins TRBV14 to TRBJ1-1; D is ambiguous. Between the trimmed V and J ends, which lost 1 base and 0 bases, there was a span of 12 bases. Germline V CDR1 and CDR2: SGHDN, FVKESK. The CDR3 length is 16 residues. CDR3 sequence (DNA): TGTGCCAGCAGCCAAGGCTCTGGCACCATGAACACTGAAGCTTTCTTT. Its translation is CASSQGSGTMNTEAFF. Full variable domain (outside the CDR3, taken from reference TRBV14 and TRBJ1-1): EAGVTQFPSHSVIEKGQTVTLRCDPISGHDNLYWYRRVMGKEIKFLLHFVKESKQDESGMPNNRFLAERTGGTYSTLKVQPAELEDSGVYFCASSQGSGTMNTEAFFGQGTRLTVV.

This sequence joins TRBV6-2 or TRBV6-3 and TRBJ1-6, with 8 bases lining up with TRBD1. The V gene end was trimmed by 4 bases and the J gene end by 10 bases; junction bases not matched to a gene: 9. The length of the CDR3 is 15 residues. CDR1 MNHEY and CDR2 SVGEGT come from the germline V gene. As DNA, the CDR3 is TGTGCCAGCAGTTCCAGCGACAGGGGAGAGTCACCCCTCCACTTT. Protein product: CASSSSDRGESPLHF.

This clonotype came up many times. The rearrangement uses TRBV2 and TRBJ2-5; D is uncertain. In germline, CDR1 is SNHLY, CDR2 FYNNEI. With 4 bases removed from V and 5 bases from J, the gap between germline ends came to 11 bases. This CDR3 comprises 13 residues. The CDR3 here is CASSVERRETQYF. CDR3 sequence (DNA): TGTGCCAGCAGTGTTGAGCGACGGGAGACCCAGTACTTC. Full variable domain (rest looked up from reference TRBV2 and TRBJ2-5): EPEVTQTPSHQVTQMGQEVILRCVPISNHLYFYWYRQILGQKVEFLVSFYNNEISEKSEIFDDQFSVERPDGSNFTLKIRSTKLEDSAMYFCASSVERRETQYFGPGTRLLVL.

This clonotype was recorded at least ten times. V usage is TRBV19 and J usage is TRBJ1-2; D is ambiguous. CDR1 and CDR2 (germline): LNHDA, SQIVND (reference sequence). V was clipped by 5 bases and J by 1 base, with 8 bases between them. CDR3 length equals 13 residues. CDR3 sequence reads: CASSHKINYGYTF. The CDR3, as DNA: TGTGCCAGTAGTCATAAGATTAACTATGGCTACACCTTC.

This clonotype showed up many times. The chain has TRBV12-3 or TRBV12-4 and TRBJ1-5; weak D call: TRBD1 (5 bases). The CDR3 is 14 residues long. V was cut by 6 bases and J by 4 bases, with 13 bases left in between. The CDR3 region is CASRPGTDNQPQHF. CDR3 coding DNA: TGTGCCAGCAGGCCCGGGACGGATAATCAGCCCCAGCATTTT.

This clonotype was detected ten times or more. This chain joins TRBV10-3 and TRBJ2-2, with D perhaps TRBD1 (6 bases). The germline V gene encodes CDR1 ENHRY and CDR2 SYGVKD. This CDR3 has 15 residues. Trimming stripped 7 bases from V and 0 bases from J, with 12 bases between. DNA of the CDR3: TGTGCCATCACAGGACAGTCCGCGAACACCGGGGAGCTGTTTTTT. This translates into CAITGQSANTGELFF.

This clonotype was detected ten times or more. This chain uses TRBV4-1 with TRBJ1-3; possible D gene TRBD1, 5 bases. Germline-derived CDR1 and CDR2 are MGHRA and YSYEKL. V shed 1 base and J shed 1 base, with 8 bases lying between them. The CDR3 spans 15 residues. CDR3 loop: CASSQGRVSGNTIYF. CDR3 sequence (DNA): TGCGCCAGCAGCCAAGGCAGGGTATCTGGAAACACCATATATTTT.

This clonotype showed up many times. This sequence joins TRBV5-1 and TRBJ1-1; TRBD1 matches at 7 bases. CDR3 size: 14 residues. Losses at the gene ends were 0 bases for V and 5 bases for J; bases not matched to a gene: 4. CDR1 and CDR2 from the germline V gene are SGHRS and YFSETQ. The CDR3 is CASSLGGTETEAFF. In DNA form, the CDR3 reads TGCGCCAGCAGCTTGGGTGGGACAGAAACTGAAGCTTTCTTT.

In its sample, this clonotype was seen many times. This chain connects TRBV29-1 to TRBJ2-2; 12 bases align to TRBD1. The CDR3 has 14 amino acids. The germline CDR1 and CDR2 sequences are SQVTM and ANQGSEA. The ends lost 6 bases at V and 6 bases at J; junction bases unmatched: 5. CDR3 region: CSVLGTGGPGELFF. The DNA for the CDR3 is TGCAGCGTCCTCGGGACAGGGGGCCCCGGGGAGCTGTTTTTT.

The chain couples TRBV6-1 to TRBJ1-2; no definite D call. The CDR3 is made up of 14 amino acids. CDR1 is MNHNS and CDR2 is SASEGT in the germline V gene. V lost 0 bases and J lost 4, with 9 bases in between. The CDR3 region is CASSEARGSYGYTF. In DNA form, the CDR3 reads TGTGCCAGCAGTGAAGCACGTGGCAGCTATGGCTACACCTTC.

This chain uses TRBV11-2 with TRBJ2-7; D perhaps matches TRBD2 (6 bases). The germline V gene encodes CDR1 SGHAT and CDR2 FQNNGV. Trimming pared 5 bases from V and 0 bases from J, leaving 17 bases between. The CDR3 extends over 16 amino acids. The CDR3 protein is CASSDRGRDDSYEQYF. The CDR3 nucleotides read TGTGCCAGCAGCGACCGTGGGCGGGACGACTCCTACGAGCAGTACTTC.

V is TRBV6-1 and J is TRBJ2-7; no clear D gene. The CDR3 is 11 amino acids. V lost 6 bases and J lost 3, with 6 bases in between. Germline CDR1 MNHNS, CDR2 SASEGT. Here the CDR3 reads CASRQFYEQYF. In DNA form, the CDR3 reads TGTGCCAGCAGGCAGTTCTACGAGCAGTACTTC.

This clonotype was observed many times. The chain recombines TRBV11-2 with TRBJ2-7; D may be TRBD2 (7 bases). The CDR3 is made up of 18 amino acids. V shed 5 bases and J shed 0 bases, with 23 bases lying between them. In germline, CDR1 is SGHAT, CDR2 FQNNGV. The CDR3 sequence: CASSRHLTSGGPSYEQYF. The DNA for the CDR3 is TGTGCCAGCAGCCGACACCTAACCTCGGGGGGCCCCTCCTACGAGCAGTACTTC.

The rearrangement links TRBV25-1 to TRBJ1-1, with TRBD1 as a possible D gene (5 bases). CDR1 and CDR2 from the germline V gene are MGHDK and SYGVNS. Between the trimmed V and J ends, which lost 2 bases and 10 bases, there was a span of 11 bases. The length of the CDR3 is 12 residues. The CDR3 DNA follows: TGTGCCAGCAGTGAAGGGGAAGGGGTAGCTTTCTTT. It codes for CASSEGEGVAFF.

This clonotype occurred a few times. The chain carries TRBV4-3 and TRBJ2-7; 13 bases agree with TRBD2. CDR3 size: 16 residues. Germline V gene sequence: CDR1 LGHNA, CDR2 YSLEER. Losses at the gene ends were 4 bases for V and 6 bases for J; bases not matched to a gene: 9. CDR3 loop: CASSPVGTSGKAEQYF. CDR3 coding DNA: TGCGCCAGCAGCCCCGTGGGGACTAGCGGGAAGGCCGAGCAGTACTTC.

With regard to this clonotype: Because the CDR3 is missing its conserved closing phenylalanine or tryptophan, this is likely a read error. V usage is TRBV18 and J usage is TRBJ2-2, with D hard to call. The CDR3 is 13 amino acids. Germline values: CDR1 KGHSH, CDR2 LQKENI. V lost 2 bases, J lost 4 bases, and 5 bases lay in between. CDR3 region: CASSPYGTGELFL. CDR3 coding DNA: TGTGCCAGCTCACCATACGGCACCGGGGAGCTGTTTCTT.

The chain couples TRBV15 to TRBJ2-5; TRBD2 might be the D (7 bases). Germline CDR1 and CDR2: LNHNV and YYDKDF (reference sequence). This CDR3 has 16 amino acids. V lost 0 bases, J lost 4 bases, and 15 bases lay in between. The CDR3 DNA follows: TGTGCCACCAGCAGAGATCTCAGGGGAGGGGGAGAGACCCAGTACTTC. Translation: CATSRDLRGGGETQYF.